A single sample gave rise to the 6 T cell receptor beta chains below, sequenced in a study of radiation and T cells in renal cell carcinoma. Profiled with immunoSEQ multiplex PCR; TCRdb holds only in-frame clones, not every one. The sample consists of over 45,000 clones, more than 60% of them appearing once. Noted time point: baseline pretreatment blood. The sample's treatment: 15 Gy SBRT to primary tumor, nephrectomy 4 weeks later. The sequencing used blood, collected from a patient whose treatment included radiotherapy and nephrectomy. The receptors were sampled from a man in his fifties or sixties with renal cell carcinoma.

This chain uses TRBV5-4 with TRBJ2-6, with D maybe TRBD2 (5 bases). CDR1 is SGHNT and CDR2 is YYREEE in the germline V gene (reference sequence). Deletions cut 9 bases from V and 0 bases from J, with 16 bases between. CDR3 length equals 16 residues. CDR3 in DNA: TGTGCCACCCCCATCCGAGGGTTCTCTGGGGCCAACGTCCTGACTTTC. This translates into CATPIRGFSGANVLTF.

The DNA for the CDR3 is TGTGCCAGCAGCCCGCGGGGGGCGTGGAACTATGGCTACACCTTC. Its protein product is CASSPRGAWNYGYTF. This chain joins TRBV7-4 and TRBJ1-2, with TRBD1 as a possible D gene (6 bases). CDR3 length equals 15 residues. CDR1 and CDR2 (germline): SGHVT, SQSDAQ. Trimming stripped 5 bases from V and 2 bases from J, with 15 bases between.

V is TRBV7-6 and J is TRBJ1-1, with D perhaps matching TRBD1 (5 bases). Per germline, CDR1 SGHVS and CDR2 FNYEAQ. V lost 6 bases to trimming and J lost 4 bases, with 15 bases between them. This CDR3 region has 14 residues. CDR3 bases: TGTGCCAGCAGTTCAGGGTCGGGTGGCACTGAAGCTTTCTTT. Translated: CASSSGSGGTEAFF.

CDR3 loop: CASSATRSGTSTTGELFF. CDR3 DNA: TGTGCCAGCAGCGCGACCCGTTCCGGGACTAGCACCACCGGGGAGCTGTTTTTT. This chain connects TRBV11-2 to TRBJ2-2; 9 bases are shared with TRBD2. Germline V gene sequence: CDR1 SGHAT, CDR2 FQNNGV. V lost 5 bases to trimming and J lost 4 bases; unmatched junction nucleotides: 14. The CDR3 loop spans 18 amino acids. The entire variable domain, with the rest obtained from reference TRBV11-2 and TRBJ2-2, is as follows: EAGVAQSPRYKIIEKRQSVAFWCNPISGHATLYWYQQILGQGPKLLIQFQNNGVVDDSQLPKDRFSAERLKGVDSTLKIQPAKLEDSAVYLCASSATRSGTSTTGELFFGEGSRLTVL.

This chain links TRBV5-6 with TRBJ1-1; 7 bases are shared with TRBD1. Germline V gene sequence: CDR1 SGHDT, CDR2 YYEEEE. The CDR3 has 13 amino acids. Losses at the gene ends were 2 bases for V and 12 bases for J; bases not matched to a gene: 10. DNA of the CDR3: TGTGCCAGCAGCTTCAGACAGGGCACGAGATCTTTCTTT. This encodes CASSFRQGTRSFF. The variable domain in full, completed from reference TRBV5-6 and TRBJ1-1, reads DAGVTQSPTHLIKTRGQQVTLRCSPKSGHDTVSWYQQALGQGPQFIFQYYEEEERQRGNFPDRFSGHQFPNYSSELNVNALLLGDSALYLCASSFRQGTRSFFGQGTRLTVV.

The rearrangement uses TRBV4-3 and TRBJ2-5, with no clear D. This CDR3 comprises 17 residues. V dropped 0 bases and J dropped 0 bases, with 14 bases sitting between them. Germline lookup yields CDR1 LGHNA and CDR2 YSLEER. The CDR3: CASSQDAHPENQETQYF. The CDR3 DNA reads TGCGCCAGCAGCCAAGATGCCCACCCGGAGAACCAAGAGACCCAGTACTTC.